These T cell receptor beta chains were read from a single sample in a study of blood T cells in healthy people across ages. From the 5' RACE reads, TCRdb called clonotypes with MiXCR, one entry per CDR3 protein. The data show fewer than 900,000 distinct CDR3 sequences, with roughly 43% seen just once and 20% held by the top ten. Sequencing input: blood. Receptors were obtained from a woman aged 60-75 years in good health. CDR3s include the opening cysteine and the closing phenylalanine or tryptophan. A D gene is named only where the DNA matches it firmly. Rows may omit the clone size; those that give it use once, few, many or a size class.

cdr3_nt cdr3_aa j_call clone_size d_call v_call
TGTGCCAGCTCAGGGACAGGGGGAAACACTGAAGCTTTCTTT CASSGTGGNTEAFF TRBJ1-1 NA TRBD1 TRBV18
TGTGCCAGCAGTTTTCTTCAAGGGGATAAGACCCAGTACTTC CASSFLQGDKTQYF TRBJ2-5 NA NA TRBV12-3/TRBV12-4
TGTGCCAGCAGTTCTCCTCTAGCGGGGGTATCCTACGAGCAGTACTTC CASSSPLAGVSYEQYF TRBJ2-7 many TRBD2 TRBV6-6
TGCAGTGCTGGTTTCGGGGGCCCCGCAGAGACCCAGTTCTTC CSAGFGGPAETQFF TRBJ2-1 NA NA TRBV20-1
TGTGCCAGCAGCTCTGGAGGGATACCGAACACTGAAGCTTTCTTT CASSSGGIPNTEAFF TRBJ1-1 NA NA TRBV28
TGTGCCAGCTCACCCAGACTAGCGGGAAGGTACGAGCAGTACTTC CASSPRLAGRYEQYF TRBJ2-7 few TRBD2 TRBV18
TGTGCCAGCAAAAGGCAAGCAAGCGGCGATGAGCAGTTCTTC CASKRQASGDEQFF TRBJ2-1 NA NA TRBV25-1
TGTGCCAGCAGCCAAGCCCCACAGCCGGGGGCCAACGTCCTGACTTTC CASSQAPQPGANVLTF TRBJ2-6 many NA TRBV7-2
TGCAGTGCCCCCGGGACAGGGGGCTTAGAGACCCAGTACTTC CSAPGTGGLETQYF TRBJ2-5 NA TRBD1 TRBV20-1
TGTGCCAGCAGTTGGGCAGGGGGTCGAGAAGCTTTCTTT CASSWAGGREAFF TRBJ1-1 few TRBD1 TRBV12-3/TRBV12-4
TGCAGTGCCGCGGTTCCAGGGGGCCACAATGAGCAGTACTTC CSAAVPGGHNEQYF TRBJ2-5 NA TRBD1 TRBV20-1
TGCAGTGCTAGGAGCGCGGGGGGATACAATGAGCAGTTCTTC CSARSAGGYNEQFF TRBJ2-1 many TRBD2 TRBV20-1
TGCAGTGCTACGAGCGGGAGTTCAGCCTACAATGAGCAGTTCTTC CSATSGSSAYNEQFF TRBJ2-1 few TRBD2 TRBV20-1
TGTGCCTCGTCCGAGGCAGTAGATACGCAGTATTTT CASSEAVDTQYF TRBJ2-3 NA NA TRBV28
TGTGCCAGCAGAACCCCTAGCGGATCAGATACGCAGTATTTT CASRTPSGSDTQYF TRBJ2-3 few TRBD2 TRBV6-5
TGTGCCAGCAGCTTAGCGGGAGCTAGGGGTAATGAGCAGTTCTTC CASSLAGARGNEQFF TRBJ2-1 NA NA TRBV7-8
TGCAGTGCCCCTGTCAGGGCCTCTGGGGCCAACGTCCTGACTTTC CSAPVRASGANVLTF TRBJ2-6 NA NA TRBV20-1
TGTGCCAGCAGCTTCTCGCGGAGGGGGGGCCAGCCCCAGCATTTT CASSFSRRGGQPQHF TRBJ1-5 NA NA TRBV7-2
TGTGCCAGCAGCGTATCAGGGGGGGCCAAAAACATTCAGTACTTC CASSVSGGAKNIQYF TRBJ2-4 NA NA TRBV9
TGTGCCAGCTCACCAGGACAAGAGACCCAGTACTTC CASSPGQETQYF TRBJ2-5 many NA TRBV18
TGTGCCAGCAGCCAAAAGACCCTCTCTAGAGACGAGCAGTACTTC CASSQKTLSRDEQYF TRBJ2-7 many NA TRBV3-1
TGCAGCGTCTTACAGGGGGCGAAAGCTAACTATGGCTACACCTTC CSVLQGAKANYGYTF TRBJ1-2 NA TRBD1 TRBV29-1